One and the same sample provided the 20 T cell receptor beta chains below, sequenced in a study of beta chain features in type 1 diabetes. Every isolated RNA sample was fully reverse transcribed, so sequencing captured expressed TCRB transcripts. Generated by immunoSEQ multiplex PCR, the TCRdb table keeps only in-frame clones and is missing some. The sample contains around 140,000 clones, about 9.1% of which appear only once. The sample was central memory CD4+ T cells from blood. These TCRs come from a woman in her 40s in good health.

This clone appeared a single time. J is TRBJ2-5 and V is TRBV5-1, with 8 bases aligning to TRBD2. The CDR3 totals 15 residues. Germline V gives CDR1 SGHRS, CDR2 YFSETQ. Germline trimming cut 0 bases from V and 2 bases from J; bases unmatched to any gene: 3. The CDR3 coding sequence is TGCGCCAGCAGCTTGGTTAGCGGGGTGCAAGAGACCCAGTACTTC. Translating gives CASSLVSGVQETQYF.

This clone was seen only a few times. V and J are TRBV7-7 and TRBJ2-5; TRBD1 matches 10 bases. The V segment lost 5 bases and the J segment 5 bases; nucleotides outside the gene matches: 8. The CDR3 extends over 15 amino acids. From germline, CDR1 is SSHAT and CDR2 FNYEAQ (reference sequence). The DNA for the CDR3 is TGTGCCAGCAGCCTTGGGACAGGGGAGGGGGAGACCCAGTACTTC. Residues: CASSLGTGEGETQYF.

The chain employs TRBV7-8 and TRBJ1-5, with 7 bases that match TRBD1. Germline-derived CDR1 and CDR2 are SGHVS and FQNEAQ. Trimming removed 5 bases from V and 4 bases from J; junction bases left unmatched: 2. There are 13 residues in the CDR3. The CDR3, as DNA: TGTGCCAGCAGCGACAGGGCTAATCAGCCCCAGCATTTT. Translation: CASSDRANQPQHF.

V gene TRBV14 combines with J gene TRBJ1-6; D is ambiguous. The V and J ends lost 0 bases and 2 bases respectively, with 14 bases between them. The length of the CDR3 is 18 residues. Germline V gene lookup returns CDR1 SGHDN and CDR2 FVKESK. The CDR3 DNA is TGTGCCAGCAGCCAAGATCTTCGAGGATGGGCCTATAATTCACCCCTCCACTTT. This sequence encodes CASSQDLRGWAYNSPLHF. The full variable domain, with the rest looked up from reference TRBV14 and TRBJ1-6, is EAGVTQFPSHSVIEKGQTVTLRCDPISGHDNLYWYRRVMGKEIKFLLHFVKESKQDESGMPNNRFLAERTGGTYSTLKVQPAELEDSGVYFCASSQDLRGWAYNSPLHFGNGTRLTVT.

The table lists this clone with a few counts. This chain joins TRBV5-1 and TRBJ2-1; D ambiguous. Germline loops: CDR1 SGHRS, CDR2 YFSETQ. V gave up 2 bases and J gave up 5 bases, with 8 bases separating them. The CDR3 contains 13 residues. The CDR3 spells CASSLTKDNEQFF. The CDR3 coding sequence is TGCGCCAGCAGCTTAACAAAAGACAATGAGCAGTTCTTC.

V and J are TRBV4-1 and TRBJ2-5; possible D gene TRBD2, 7 bases. The CDR3 has 16 amino acids. The V gene lost 4 bases and the J gene lost 2 bases, with 17 bases spanning the gap. Germline V gives CDR1 MGHRA, CDR2 YSYEKL. In nucleotides, the CDR3 is TGCGCCAGCAGCCCCGGAGGGGGGGCTGGGCAAGAGACCCAGTACTTC. Its translation: CASSPGGGAGQETQYF.

This chain joins TRBV2 and TRBJ1-1, with 9 bases fitting TRBD1. The CDR3 runs 13 residues. The V and J ends lost 5 bases and 7 bases, in that order; junction bases with no gene match: 5. Germline CDR1 and CDR2: SNHLY and FYNNEI. The CDR3 sequence is CASSPTGGVEAFF. The CDR3 DNA follows: TGTGCCAGCAGTCCCACAGGGGGCGTTGAAGCTTTCTTT.

Points on this clone: A junction boundary mismatches the germline segment, possibly from a read error. The chain employs TRBV7-7 and TRBJ2-1; 10 nucleotides line up with TRBD2. CDR1 is SSHAT, CDR2 FNYEAQ, per germline (reference sequence). CDR3 length equals 15 residues. CDR3 loop: CASSPGTSVGNEQFF. CDR3 DNA sequence: TGTGCTAGCAGCCCCGGGACTAGCGTGGGCAATGAGCAGTTCTTC.

CDR3 nucleotide sequence: TGTGCCAGCTCACCTGGGACACACGCCTATGAAGCTTTCTTT. Its translation is CASSPGTHAYEAFF. The gene calls are TRBV18 and TRBJ1-1, with a tentative D call TRBD1 (6 bases). Trimming shortened V by 3 bases and J by 7 bases, and 15 bases separated the two germline ends. Germline CDR1 and CDR2: KGHSH and LQKENI. There are 14 residues in the CDR3.

There are a few counts of this clone. The chain couples TRBV9 to TRBJ2-2; 9 bases agree with TRBD1. Per germline, CDR1 SGDLS and CDR2 YYNGEE. V shed 4 bases, J shed 3 bases, and the junction held 7 bases outside the gene matches. This CDR3 is 16 amino acids long. The DNA for the CDR3 is TGTGCCAGCAGCCTCCGGACAGGGGTGGACACCGGGGAGCTGTTTTTT. The encoded protein is CASSLRTGVDTGELFF.

This clone was observed a few times. The CDR3 region has the DNA TGTGCCAGCGATGAAGGGGGGCATCAGCCCCAGCATTTT. Its protein is CASDEGGHQPQHF. The V and J genes are TRBV6-1 and TRBJ1-5; tentatively, D is TRBD1 (6 bases). V lost 8 bases to trimming and J lost 5 bases, with 13 bases between them. This CDR3 is 13 amino acids long. The germline CDR1 and CDR2 sequences are MNHNS and SASEGT.

With respect to this clone: The junction departs from the called germline gene at one end, perhaps through a read error. This chain uses TRBV2 with TRBJ1-5; the D gene is possibly TRBD1 (5 bases). In germline, CDR1 is SNHLY, CDR2 FYNNEI. CDR3 size: 13 residues. CDR3: CASSEEAGQPQHF. The DNA for the CDR3 is TGTGCCAGCAGTGAAGAGGCGGGGCAGCCCCAACATTTT.

J is TRBJ1-2 and V is TRBV19; 10 nucleotides agree with TRBD1. The CDR3 covers 17 residues. Germline V CDR1 and CDR2: LNHDA, SQIVND (reference sequence). The J segment lost 0 bases and the V segment lost 5 bases, leaving 9 bases of the junction unmatched. This chain's CDR3 is CASSPGTGAPSNYGYTF. The CDR3 DNA reads TGTGCCAGTAGTCCGGGGACAGGGGCCCCCTCTAACTATGGCTACACCTTC.

This chain joins TRBV5-1 and TRBJ2-7; possibly TRBD1 for D (6 bases). Looked up from germline, CDR1 is SGHRS and CDR2 is YFSETQ. The V end lost 3 bases, the J end lost 2 bases, and 15 bases lay between the germline ends. This CDR3 contains 15 residues. CDR3 coding DNA: TGCGCCAGCAGCTCCCTTTTGGGGGCGGCCTACGAGCAGTACTTC. This encodes CASSSLLGAAYEQYF.

In its sample, this clone was seen a few times. The rearrangement links TRBV6-6 to TRBJ2-4; weak D call: TRBD1 (5 bases). The V gene's germline CDR1 is MNHNY and CDR2 SVGAGI (reference sequence). The CDR3 contains 12 residues. V was shortened by 7 bases and J by 9 bases, with 13 bases between the two germline ends. CDR3 in DNA: TGTGCCAGCACGTCGGACAAGGCCATTCAGTACTTC. This gives the protein CASTSDKAIQYF.

This clone was seen only a few times. CDR3 in amino acids: CATRTLRASNEQFF. The DNA for the CDR3 is TGTGCCACTCGGACACTTAGGGCCTCCAATGAGCAGTTCTTC. The rearrangement links TRBV25-1 to TRBJ2-1, with TRBD1 as a possible D gene (5 bases). The CDR3 extends over 14 amino acids. V was cut by 10 bases and J by 6 bases, with 19 bases left in between. CDR1 is MGHDK and CDR2 is SYGVNS in the germline V gene.

The chain combines TRBV27 with TRBJ2-1; TRBD2 agrees at 12 bases. This CDR3 has 16 residues. The J segment lost 4 bases and the V segment lost 3 bases, leaving 4 bases of the junction unmatched. Per the germline V gene, CDR1 is MNHEY and CDR2 is SMNVEV (reference sequence). Written as DNA, the CDR3 is TGTGCCAGCAGTTTCCTCACTAGCGGGGGGTACAATGAGCAGTTCTTC. It specifies CASSFLTSGGYNEQFF.

The V gene is TRBV7-8, the J gene TRBJ2-1, with TRBD2 as a possible D gene (6 bases). The CDR3 loop spans 13 amino acids. The V gene lost 4 bases and the J gene lost 9 bases, with 13 bases spanning the gap. CDR1 and CDR2 (germline): SGHVS, FQNEAQ. In DNA, the CDR3 is TGTGCCAGCAGCTCTGGGGGGTTTATTGAGCAGTTCTTC. Protein: CASSSGGFIEQFF.

J is TRBJ2-5 and V is TRBV7-2, with TRBD2 matching 11 bases. V was pared by 1 base and J by 4 bases, with 5 bases of the junction left unmatched. The germline V gene encodes CDR1 SGHTA and CDR2 FQGNSA. CDR3 size: 16 residues. CDR3 nucleotide sequence: TGTGCCAGCAGCTTAGGTAGCGGGGGGGCCTTAGAGACCCAGTACTTC. Translating gives CASSLGSGGALETQYF.

The V and J genes are TRBV7-2 and TRBJ2-7; possible D gene TRBD2, 6 bases. V lost 4 bases to trimming and J lost 6 bases, with 19 bases between them. Germline-derived CDR1 and CDR2 are SGHTA and FQGNSA. The length of the CDR3 is 15 residues. This CDR3 is CASSSAAALAGEQYF. For the CDR3, the DNA is TGTGCCAGCAGCTCCGCCGCGGCACTAGCTGGCGAGCAGTACTTC.